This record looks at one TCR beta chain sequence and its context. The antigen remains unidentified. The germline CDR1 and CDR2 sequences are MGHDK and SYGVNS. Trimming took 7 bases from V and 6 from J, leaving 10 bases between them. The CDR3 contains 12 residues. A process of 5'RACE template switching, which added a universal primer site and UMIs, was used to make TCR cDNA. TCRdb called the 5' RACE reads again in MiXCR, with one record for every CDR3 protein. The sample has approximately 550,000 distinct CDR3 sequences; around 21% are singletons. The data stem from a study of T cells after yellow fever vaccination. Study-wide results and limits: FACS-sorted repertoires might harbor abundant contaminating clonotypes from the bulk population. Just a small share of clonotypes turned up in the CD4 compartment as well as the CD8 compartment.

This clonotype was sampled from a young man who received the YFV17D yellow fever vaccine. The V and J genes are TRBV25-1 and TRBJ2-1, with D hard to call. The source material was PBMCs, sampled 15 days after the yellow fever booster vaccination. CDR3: CASTRGSNEQFF. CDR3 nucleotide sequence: TGTGCCAGCACCAGAGGAAGCAATGAGCAGTTCTTC.